One and the same sample provided the 5 T cell receptor beta chains below, sequenced in a study of blood T cell repertoires in COVID-19. Method: immunoSEQ multiplex PCR; TCRdb's copy keeps in-frame clones and lacks some. The table lists fewer than 250,000 clones, approximately 90% of them singletons. The sample comprised peripheral blood. These receptors came from a human donor in a cohort sampled during active COVID-19.

The chain links TRBV6-5 to TRBJ1-4, with D hard to call. The length of the CDR3 is 10 residues. V gave up 6 bases and J gave up 13 bases, with 9 bases separating them. CDR1 is MNHEY and CDR2 is SVGAGI in the germline V gene. CDR3 DNA sequence: TGTGCCAGCAGACAGATCGCACTGTTTTTT. This encodes CASRQIALFF.

This clone was found once. The J gene is TRBJ1-3, the V gene TRBV7-2, with 7 bases lining up with TRBD1. This CDR3 spans 15 amino acids. CDR1 is SGHTA, CDR2 FQGNSA, per germline. V was pared by 4 bases and J by 2 bases, with 5 bases of the junction left unmatched. This chain's CDR3 is CASSSTTGTGNTIYF. In DNA form, the CDR3 reads TGTGCCAGCAGCTCGACGACAGGGACTGGAAACACCATATATTTT. Full variable domain (rest looked up from reference TRBV7-2 and TRBJ1-3): GAGVSQSPSNKVTEKGKDVELRCDPISGHTALYWYRQSLGQGLEFLIYFQGNSAPDKSGLPSDRFSAERTGGSVSTLTIQRTQQEDSAVYLCASSSTTGTGNTIYFGEGSWLTVV.

The chain employs TRBV6-2 or TRBV6-3 and TRBJ2-7, with a weak D call TRBD2 (6 bases). V lost 5 bases and J lost 6, with 14 bases in between. This CDR3 has 13 amino acids. Germline V lookup: CDR1 MNHEY, CDR2 SVGEGT. This CDR3 is CASSPPSRGEQYF. The CDR3 DNA reads as TGTGCCAGCAGTCCCCCTTCGCGGGGCGAGCAGTACTTC.

The rearrangement uses TRBV18 and TRBJ1-5; D perhaps matches TRBD1 (6 bases). Trimming took off 4 bases at V and 1 base at J, with 14 bases between the two ends. Germline values: CDR1 KGHSH, CDR2 LQKENI. The CDR3 is made up of 16 amino acids. CDR3: CASSLEQGISNQPQHF. Here the CDR3 DNA reads TGTGCCAGCTCACTGGAACAGGGAATAAGCAATCAGCCCCAGCATTTT.

The rearrangement joins TRBV5-3 to TRBJ2-3, with 10 bases that match TRBD1. TRBV5-3 is an ORF for which the function is uncertain. The CDR3 contains 23 residues. V trimming: 4 bases; J trimming: 0 bases; junction bases outside the gene matches: 26. DNA of the CDR3: TGTGCCAGAAGCGGGGCTCCGGGACAGGGGAGGCCTAGCGGAAGAATTAGCACAGATACGCAGTATTTT. Protein product: CARSGAPGQGRPSGRISTDTQYF.